These T cell receptor beta chains were read from a single sample in a study of a mutant IDH1 vaccine in newly diagnosed glioma. Sequencing was performed with immunoSEQ multiplex PCR; in TCRdb, only in-frame clones are kept and a portion is missing. The table has fewer than 65,000 clones, 65% to 80% seen once. Sequenced here: PBMCs, sampled from a glioma patient treated with radiotherapy, temozolomide or both. The receptors were gathered from a woman aged 40 to 50 with glioma. The CDR3 runs from the conserved cysteine through the conserved F or W. D genes are given only for firm matches. Some rows mark clone size as missing; the rest say once, few, many or name a class of expanded clone.

size,J,D,V,DNA,CDR3
few,TRBJ1-1,TRBD1,TRBV11-3,TGTGCCAGCAGCTTAGGGACAGGGACTGAAGCTTTCTTT,CASSLGTGTEAFF
few,TRBJ1-2,-,TRBV30,TGTGCCTGGAGTGGCCGGATTAAGAGGGGGTACACCTTC,CAWSGRIKRGYTF
-,TRBJ2-1,TRBD2,TRBV29-1,TGCAGCGTTGTCGGGGGGAACTACAATGAGCAGTTCTTC,CSVVGGNYNEQFF
-,TRBJ2-1,-,TRBV5-1,TGCGCCAGCAGCTTGGCGGGCGTCCCCAGCCCCTACAATGAGCAGTTCTTC,CASSLAGVPSPYNEQFF
-,TRBJ1-1,-,TRBV7-2,TGTGCCAGCAGTTACTACATGGCGAACACTGAAGCTTTCTTT,CASSYYMANTEAFF
-,TRBJ1-6,-,TRBV5-8,TGTGCCAGCAGGGGGACGCTTAATTCACCCCTCCACTTT,CASRGTLNSPLHF
-,TRBJ2-5,-,TRBV7-2,TGTGCCAGCAGCTTAGTGGGGGGGGGCTTAGAGACCCAGTACTTC,CASSLVGGGLETQYF
-,TRBJ2-7,-,TRBV7-9,TGTGCCAGCAGCTTGCAGGGTGGTAACGAGCAGTACTTC,CASSLQGGNEQYF
-,TRBJ1-1,TRBD1,TRBV7-2,TGTGCCAGCAGCCAGAGGGGGCTCTTGAACACTGAAGCTTTCTTT,CASSQRGLLNTEAFF
-,TRBJ2-3,TRBD2,TRBV6-5,TGTGCCAGCAGTTACCAGAGCGGGGGGGCCCCAGATACGCAGTATTTT,CASSYQSGGAPDTQYF
-,TRBJ1-1,-,TRBV5-6,TGTGCCAGCAGCCCCACTCTAGGCACTGAAGCTTTCTTT,CASSPTLGTEAFF
-,TRBJ2-1,-,TRBV5-1,TGCGCCAGCAGCTCCGCAGTTGTTAATGAGCAGTTCTTC,CASSSAVVNEQFF
few,TRBJ2-1,-,TRBV11-2,TGTGCCAGCAGGAAAGACAATGAGCAGTTCTTC,CASRKDNEQFF
-,TRBJ2-7,-,TRBV9,TGTGCCAGCAGCTTCTTTGACACCTCCTACGAGCAGTACTTC,CASSFFDTSYEQYF
-,TRBJ2-2,TRBD2,TRBV10-3,TGTGCCGCCGGCGAACTAGCGGGGTTGAACACCGGGGAGCTGTTTTTT,CAAGELAGLNTGELFF
-,TRBJ1-5,-,TRBV6-1,TGTGCCAGCACCCCCCAGATGGGAAATGAGCAGCCCCAGCATTTT,CASTPQMGNEQPQHF
-,TRBJ2-1,-,TRBV6-6,TGTGCCAGCAGTTACTCGGAGAACCAGAATGAGCAGTTCTTC,CASSYSENQNEQFF
-,TRBJ2-7,-,TRBV2,TGTGCCAGCAGTGAATACGAAGAGCAGTACTTC,CASSEYEEQYF
-,TRBJ2-2,-,TRBV4-1,TGCGCCAGCAGCCAGACGACTAGTCCCACCGGGGAGCTGTTTTTT,CASSQTTSPTGELFF
-,TRBJ2-2,-,TRBV4-1,TGCGCCAGCAGCTCCCGGACTGTAACCGGGGAGCTGTTTTTT,CASSSRTVTGELFF
few,TRBJ2-1,-,TRBV19,TGTGCCAGTAGAGAGACAAGCTCCTACAATGAGCAGTTCTTC,CASRETSSYNEQFF
-,TRBJ2-1,-,TRBV27,TGTGCCAGCAGTGCTCGACCCTACAATGAGCAGTTCTTC,CASSARPYNEQFF
-,TRBJ1-2,TRBD1,TRBV5-1,TGCGCCAGCAGCTTGGGACAGGGTGGAGTCGGCTACACCTTC,CASSLGQGGVGYTF
once,TRBJ2-1,-,TRBV10-1,TGCGCCAGCAGTGAGTCGTCAGGGATCAATGAGCAGTTCTTC,CASSESSGINEQFF
-,TRBJ1-3,-,TRBV7-2,TGTGCCAGCAGCTTAGAACCGGGCGGTGGAAACACCATATATTTT,CASSLEPGGGNTIYF
-,TRBJ1-6,-,TRBV29-1,TGCAGCGTCTCGGGGGGGAGTGGTTCACCCCTCCACTTT,CSVSGGSGSPLHF
-,TRBJ2-7,-,TRBV2,TGTGCCAGCAGACCGGACAGCTACGAGCAGTACTTC,CASRPDSYEQYF
-,TRBJ2-1,-,TRBV5-6,TGTGCCAGCAGCTTTGCAGGACGACAGTTCTTC,CASSFAGRQFF
-,TRBJ1-2,TRBD1,TRBV18,TGTGCCAGCTCAGGGGGACAGCCCTCTGATGGCTACACCTTC,CASSGGQPSDGYTF
-,TRBJ1-3,-,TRBV5-1,TGCGCCAGCAGCAATGAGGGGGACATGCGCAGGGACACCATATATTTT,CASSNEGDMRRDTIYF
-,TRBJ1-2,-,TRBV2,TGTGCCAGCAGTGAAGTTGAGGGTGGCTACACCTTC,CASSEVEGGYTF